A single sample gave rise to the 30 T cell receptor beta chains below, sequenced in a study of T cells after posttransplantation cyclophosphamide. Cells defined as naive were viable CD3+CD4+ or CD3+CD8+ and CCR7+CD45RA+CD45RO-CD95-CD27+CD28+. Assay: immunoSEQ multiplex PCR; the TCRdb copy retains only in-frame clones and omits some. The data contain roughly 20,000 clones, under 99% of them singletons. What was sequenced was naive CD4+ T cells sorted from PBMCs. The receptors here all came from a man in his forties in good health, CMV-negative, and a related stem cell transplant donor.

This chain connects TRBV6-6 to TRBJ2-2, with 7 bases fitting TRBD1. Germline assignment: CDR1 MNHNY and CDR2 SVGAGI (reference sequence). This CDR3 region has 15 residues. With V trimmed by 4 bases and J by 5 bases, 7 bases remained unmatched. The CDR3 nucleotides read TGTGCCAGCAGTTGGGGACAGCTTCATACCGGGGAGCTGTTTTTT. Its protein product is CASSWGQLHTGELFF.

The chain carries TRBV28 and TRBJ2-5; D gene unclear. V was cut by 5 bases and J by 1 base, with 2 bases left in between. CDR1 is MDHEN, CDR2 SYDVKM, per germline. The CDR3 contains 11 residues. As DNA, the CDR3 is TGTGCCAGCAGTCTCCAAGAGACCCAGTACTTC. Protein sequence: CASSLQETQYF.

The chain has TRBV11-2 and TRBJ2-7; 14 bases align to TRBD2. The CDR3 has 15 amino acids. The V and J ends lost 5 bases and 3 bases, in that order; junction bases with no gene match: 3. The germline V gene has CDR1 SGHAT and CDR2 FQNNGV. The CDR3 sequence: CASSLGLAGVYEQYF. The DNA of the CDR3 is TGTGCCAGCAGCCTGGGACTAGCGGGAGTCTACGAGCAGTACTTC.

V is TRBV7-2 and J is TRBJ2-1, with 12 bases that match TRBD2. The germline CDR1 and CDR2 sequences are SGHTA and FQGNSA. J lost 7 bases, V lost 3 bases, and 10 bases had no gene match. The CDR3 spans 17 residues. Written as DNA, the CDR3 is TGTGCCAGCAGCTTTGGACTAGCGGGAAGTATTAGGAATGAGCAGTTCTTC. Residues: CASSFGLAGSIRNEQFF.

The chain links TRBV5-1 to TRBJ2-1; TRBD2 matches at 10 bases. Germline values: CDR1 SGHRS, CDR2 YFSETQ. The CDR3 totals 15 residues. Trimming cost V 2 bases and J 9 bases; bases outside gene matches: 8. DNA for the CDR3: TGCGCCAGCAGCTTATCGGCTAGCGGGAGAGGTGAGCAGTTCTTC. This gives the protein CASSLSASGRGEQFF.

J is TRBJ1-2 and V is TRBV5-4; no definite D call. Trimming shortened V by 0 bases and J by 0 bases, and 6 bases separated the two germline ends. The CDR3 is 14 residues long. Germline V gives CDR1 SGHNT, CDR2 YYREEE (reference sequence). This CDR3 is CASSLDSTNYGYTF. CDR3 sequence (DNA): TGTGCCAGCAGCTTGGACAGCACTAACTATGGCTACACCTTC.

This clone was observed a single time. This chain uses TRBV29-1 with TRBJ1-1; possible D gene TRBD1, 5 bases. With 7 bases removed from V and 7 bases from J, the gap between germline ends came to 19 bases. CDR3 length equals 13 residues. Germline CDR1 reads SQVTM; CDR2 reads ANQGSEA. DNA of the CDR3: TGCAGCGCCGCTAGGCCGGCGGACATTGAAGCTTTCTTT. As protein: CSAARPADIEAFF.

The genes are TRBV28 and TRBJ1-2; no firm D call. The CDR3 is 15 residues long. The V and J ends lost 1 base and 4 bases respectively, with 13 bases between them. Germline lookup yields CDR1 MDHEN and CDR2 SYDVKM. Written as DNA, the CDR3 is TGTGCCAGCAGTTTATTTGCTGCTAGACTCTATGGCTACACCTTC. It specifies CASSLFAARLYGYTF.

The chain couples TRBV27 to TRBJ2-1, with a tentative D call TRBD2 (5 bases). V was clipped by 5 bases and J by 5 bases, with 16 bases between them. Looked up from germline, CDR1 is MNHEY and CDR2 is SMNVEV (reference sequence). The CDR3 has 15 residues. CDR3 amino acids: CASSIYSELHNEQFF. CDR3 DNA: TGTGCCAGCAGTATATATAGCGAACTTCACAATGAGCAGTTCTTC.

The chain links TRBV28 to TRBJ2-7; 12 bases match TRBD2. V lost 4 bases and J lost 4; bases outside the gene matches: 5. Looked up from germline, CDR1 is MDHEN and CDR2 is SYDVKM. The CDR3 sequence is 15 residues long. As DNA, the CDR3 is TGTGCCAGCAGTTCCGGACTAGCGGGAACGTACGAGCAGTACTTC. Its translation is CASSSGLAGTYEQYF.

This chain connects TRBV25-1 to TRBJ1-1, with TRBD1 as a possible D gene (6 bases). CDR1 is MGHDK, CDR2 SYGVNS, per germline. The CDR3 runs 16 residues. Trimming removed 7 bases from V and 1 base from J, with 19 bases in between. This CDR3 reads CASTAVGAPGNTEAFF. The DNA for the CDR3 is TGTGCCAGCACCGCCGTGGGGGCCCCAGGGAACACTGAAGCTTTCTTT. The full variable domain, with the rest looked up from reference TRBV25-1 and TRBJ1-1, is EADIYQTPRYLVIGTGKKITLECSQTMGHDKMYWYQQDPGMELHLIHYSYGVNSTEKGDLSSESTVSRIRTEHFPLTLESARPSHTSQYLCASTAVGAPGNTEAFFGQGTRLTVV.

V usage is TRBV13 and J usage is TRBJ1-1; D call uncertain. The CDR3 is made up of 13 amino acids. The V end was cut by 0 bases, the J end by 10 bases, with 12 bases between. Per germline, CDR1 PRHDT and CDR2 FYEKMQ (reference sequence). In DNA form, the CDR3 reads TGTGCCAGCAGCTTAGGCCCTCCCGGCGGAGCTTTCTTT. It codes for CASSLGPPGGAFF.

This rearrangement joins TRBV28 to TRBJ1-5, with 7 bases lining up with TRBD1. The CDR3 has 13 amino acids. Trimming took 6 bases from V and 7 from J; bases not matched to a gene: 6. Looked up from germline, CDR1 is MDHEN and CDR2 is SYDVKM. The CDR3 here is CASRAQGGQPQHF. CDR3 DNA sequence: TGTGCCAGCAGGGCGCAGGGGGGCCAGCCCCAGCATTTT.

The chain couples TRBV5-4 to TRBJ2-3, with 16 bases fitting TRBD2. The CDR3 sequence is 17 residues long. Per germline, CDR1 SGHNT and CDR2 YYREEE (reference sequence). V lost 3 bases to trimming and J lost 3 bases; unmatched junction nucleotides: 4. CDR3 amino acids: CASSSGLAGGPTDTQYF. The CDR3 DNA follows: TGTGCCAGCAGCTCGGGACTAGCGGGAGGGCCAACAGATACGCAGTATTTT.

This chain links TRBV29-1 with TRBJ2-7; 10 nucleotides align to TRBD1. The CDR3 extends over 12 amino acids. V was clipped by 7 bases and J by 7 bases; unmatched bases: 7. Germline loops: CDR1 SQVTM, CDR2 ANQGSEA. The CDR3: CSAGQGEREQYF. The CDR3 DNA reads TGCAGCGCTGGACAGGGGGAAAGGGAGCAGTACTTC.

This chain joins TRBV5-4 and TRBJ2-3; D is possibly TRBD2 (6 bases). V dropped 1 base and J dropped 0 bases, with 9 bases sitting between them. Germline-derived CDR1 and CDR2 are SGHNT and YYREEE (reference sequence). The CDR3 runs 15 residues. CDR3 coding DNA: TGTGCCAGCAGCTTGACTAGCAGAAGCACAGATACGCAGTATTTT. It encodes CASSLTSRSTDTQYF.

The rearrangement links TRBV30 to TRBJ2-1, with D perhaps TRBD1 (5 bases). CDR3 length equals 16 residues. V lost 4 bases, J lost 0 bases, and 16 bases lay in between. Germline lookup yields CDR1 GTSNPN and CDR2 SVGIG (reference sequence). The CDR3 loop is CAWKRGSAFSYNEQFF. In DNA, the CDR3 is TGTGCCTGGAAAAGGGGCAGCGCCTTCTCCTACAATGAGCAGTTCTTC.

The CDR3 DNA reads TGTGCCAGCTCACCAAGCGGCGGTGAGCAGTTCTTC. Protein sequence: CASSPSGGEQFF. The rearrangement links TRBV18 to TRBJ2-1; D possibly corresponds to TRBD2 (5 bases). Looked up from germline, CDR1 is KGHSH and CDR2 is LQKENI. The CDR3 contains 12 residues. V lost 2 bases and J 9 bases, leaving 8 bases between the germline ends.

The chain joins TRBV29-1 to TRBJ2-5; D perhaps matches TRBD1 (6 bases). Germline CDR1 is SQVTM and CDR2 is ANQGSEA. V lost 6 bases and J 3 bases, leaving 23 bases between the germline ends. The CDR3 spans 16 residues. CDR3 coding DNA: TGCAGCGTCCGCCAGGGGTCCCGGGGCCCCAAAGAGACCCAGTACTTC. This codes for CSVRQGSRGPKETQYF.

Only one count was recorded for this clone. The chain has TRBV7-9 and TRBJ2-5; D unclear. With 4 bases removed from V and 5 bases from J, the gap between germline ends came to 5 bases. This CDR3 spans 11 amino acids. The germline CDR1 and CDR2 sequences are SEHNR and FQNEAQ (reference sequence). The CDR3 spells CASSSVETQYF. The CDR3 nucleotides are TGTGCCAGCAGCTCGGTCGAGACCCAGTACTTC.

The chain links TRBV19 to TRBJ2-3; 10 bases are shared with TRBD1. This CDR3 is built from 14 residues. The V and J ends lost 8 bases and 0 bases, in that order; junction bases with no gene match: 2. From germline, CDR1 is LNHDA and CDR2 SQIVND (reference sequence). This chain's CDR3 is CASGDRGSTDTQYF. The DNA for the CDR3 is TGTGCCAGTGGGGACAGGGGAAGCACAGATACGCAGTATTTT.

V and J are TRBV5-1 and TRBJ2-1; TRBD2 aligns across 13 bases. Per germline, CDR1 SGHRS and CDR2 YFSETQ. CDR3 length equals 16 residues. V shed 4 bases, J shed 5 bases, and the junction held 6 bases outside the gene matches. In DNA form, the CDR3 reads TGCGCCAGCAGCACCCGACTAGCGGGAGGCAACAATGAGCAGTTCTTC. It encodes CASSTRLAGGNNEQFF.

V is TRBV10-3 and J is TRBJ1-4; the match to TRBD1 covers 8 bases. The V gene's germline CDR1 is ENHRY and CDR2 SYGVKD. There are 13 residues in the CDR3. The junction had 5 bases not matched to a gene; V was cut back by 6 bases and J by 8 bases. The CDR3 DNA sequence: TGTGCCATCAGAGGACAGGGCGGAGAAAAACTGTTTTTT. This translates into CAIRGQGGEKLFF.

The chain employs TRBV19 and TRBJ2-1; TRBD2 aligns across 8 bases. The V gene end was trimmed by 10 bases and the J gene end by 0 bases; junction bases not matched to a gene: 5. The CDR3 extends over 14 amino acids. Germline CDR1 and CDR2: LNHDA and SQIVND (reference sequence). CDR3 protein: CATRGGSSYNEQFF. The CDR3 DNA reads TGTGCCACCCGGGGGGGAAGCTCCTACAATGAGCAGTTCTTC. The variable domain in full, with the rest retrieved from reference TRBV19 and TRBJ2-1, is DGGITQSPKYLFRKEGQNVTLSCEQNLNHDAMYWYRQDPGQGLRLIYYSQIVNDFQKGDIAEGYSVSREKKESFPLTVTSAQKNPTAFYLCATRGGSSYNEQFFGPGTRLTVL.

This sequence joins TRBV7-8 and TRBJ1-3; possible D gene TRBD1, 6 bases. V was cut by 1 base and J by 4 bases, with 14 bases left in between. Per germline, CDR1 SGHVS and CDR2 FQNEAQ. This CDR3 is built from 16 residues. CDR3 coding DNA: TGTGCCAGCAGCTTAGTACCAGGGGCCCTCGGAAACACCATATATTTT. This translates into CASSLVPGALGNTIYF.

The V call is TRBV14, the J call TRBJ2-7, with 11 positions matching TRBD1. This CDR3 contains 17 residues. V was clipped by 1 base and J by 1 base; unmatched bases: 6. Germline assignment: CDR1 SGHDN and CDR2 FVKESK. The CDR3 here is CASSQGTGGFGSYEQYF. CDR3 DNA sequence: TGTGCCAGCAGCCAAGGGACAGGGGGCTTTGGGTCCTACGAGCAGTACTTC.

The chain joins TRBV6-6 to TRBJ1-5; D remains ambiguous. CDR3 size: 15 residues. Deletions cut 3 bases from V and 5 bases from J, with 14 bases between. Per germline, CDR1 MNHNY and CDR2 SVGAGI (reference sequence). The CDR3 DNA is TGTGCCAGCAGTTATATACAGAGTGTCGATCAGCCCCAGCATTTT. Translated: CASSYIQSVDQPQHF.

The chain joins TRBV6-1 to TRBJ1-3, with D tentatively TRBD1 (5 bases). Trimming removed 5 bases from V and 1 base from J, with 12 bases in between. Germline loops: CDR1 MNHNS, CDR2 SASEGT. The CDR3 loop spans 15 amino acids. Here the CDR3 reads CASSNGQFSGNTIYF. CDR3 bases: TGTGCCAGCAGTAACGGACAATTTTCTGGAAACACCATATATTTT.

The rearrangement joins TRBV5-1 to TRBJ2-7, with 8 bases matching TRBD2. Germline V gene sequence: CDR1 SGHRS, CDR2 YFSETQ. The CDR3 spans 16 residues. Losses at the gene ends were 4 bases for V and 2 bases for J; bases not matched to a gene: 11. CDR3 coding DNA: TGCGCCAGCAGCCAAAAACTACGAGCGGGAGCCTACGAGCAGTACTTC. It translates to CASSQKLRAGAYEQYF.

The CDR3 region is CASSYTGNTEAFF. The CDR3 DNA follows: TGTGCCAGCAGTTATACAGGGAACACTGAAGCTTTCTTT. The chain is built from TRBV6-1 and TRBJ1-1; maybe TRBD1 (5 bases). The germline gives CDR1 MNHNS, CDR2 SASEGT. The V end lost 5 bases, the J end lost 1 base, and 8 bases lay between the germline ends. The CDR3 covers 13 residues.